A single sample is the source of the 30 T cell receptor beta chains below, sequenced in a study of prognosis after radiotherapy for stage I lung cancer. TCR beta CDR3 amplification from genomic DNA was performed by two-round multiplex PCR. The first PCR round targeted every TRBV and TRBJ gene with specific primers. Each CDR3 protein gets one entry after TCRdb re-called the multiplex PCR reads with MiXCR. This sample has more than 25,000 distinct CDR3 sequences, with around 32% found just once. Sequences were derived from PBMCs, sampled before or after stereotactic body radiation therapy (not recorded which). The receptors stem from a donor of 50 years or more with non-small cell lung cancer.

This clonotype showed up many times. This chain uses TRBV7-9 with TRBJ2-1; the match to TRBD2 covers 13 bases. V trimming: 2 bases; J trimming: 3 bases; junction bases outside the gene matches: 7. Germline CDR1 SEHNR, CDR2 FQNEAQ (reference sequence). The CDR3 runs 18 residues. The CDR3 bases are TGTGCCAGCAGCTTATGGACTAGCGGGAGCCCCGACTACAATGAGCAGTTCTTC. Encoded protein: CASSLWTSGSPDYNEQFF.

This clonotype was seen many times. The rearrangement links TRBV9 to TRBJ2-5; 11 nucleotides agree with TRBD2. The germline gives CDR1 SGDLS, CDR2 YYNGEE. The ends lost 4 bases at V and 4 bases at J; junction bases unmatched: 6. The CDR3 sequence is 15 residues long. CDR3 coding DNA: TGTGCCAGCAGCCGACTAGCGGGACTGGGAGAGACCCAGTACTTC. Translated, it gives CASSRLAGLGETQYF.

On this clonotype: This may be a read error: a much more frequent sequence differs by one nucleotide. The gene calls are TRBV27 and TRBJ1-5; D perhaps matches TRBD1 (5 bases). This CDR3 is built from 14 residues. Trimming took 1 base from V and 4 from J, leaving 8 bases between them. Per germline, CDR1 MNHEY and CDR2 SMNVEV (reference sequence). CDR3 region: CASSLWGRNQPQHF. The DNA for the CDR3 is TGTGCCAGCAGTTTATGGGGGAGAAATCAGCCCCAGCATTTT.

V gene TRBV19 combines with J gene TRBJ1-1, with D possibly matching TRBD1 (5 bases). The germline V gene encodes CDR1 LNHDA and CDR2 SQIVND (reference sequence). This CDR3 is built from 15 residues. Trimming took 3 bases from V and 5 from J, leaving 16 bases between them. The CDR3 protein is CASSIGQGVGTEAFF. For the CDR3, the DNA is TGTGCCAGTAGTATTGGGCAGGGCGTGGGAACTGAAGCTTTCTTT.

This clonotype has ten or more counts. DNA of the CDR3: TGTGCCAGCTCCGGACAGGAGAACTATGGCTACACCTTC. Protein product: CASSGQENYGYTF. The chain combines TRBV18 with TRBJ1-2; 7 bases line up with TRBD1. CDR3 length: 13 residues. The V segment lost 6 bases and the J segment 2 bases; nucleotides outside the gene matches: 3. CDR1 KGHSH and CDR2 LQKENI come from the germline V gene.

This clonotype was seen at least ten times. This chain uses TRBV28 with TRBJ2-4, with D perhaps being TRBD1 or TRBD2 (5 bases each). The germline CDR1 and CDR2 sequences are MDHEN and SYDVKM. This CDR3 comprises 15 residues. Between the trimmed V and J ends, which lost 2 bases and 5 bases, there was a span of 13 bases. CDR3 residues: CASSLEGKAENIQYF. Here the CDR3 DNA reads TGTGCCAGCAGTTTAGAGGGGAAGGCGGAAAACATTCAGTACTTC.

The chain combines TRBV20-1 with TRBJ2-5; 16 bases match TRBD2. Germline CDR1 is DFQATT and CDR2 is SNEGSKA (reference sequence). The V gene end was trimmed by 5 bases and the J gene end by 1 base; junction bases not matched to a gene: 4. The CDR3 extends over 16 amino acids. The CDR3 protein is CSARGLAGGLQETQYF. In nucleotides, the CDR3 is TGCAGTGCTCGGGGACTAGCGGGGGGGCTCCAAGAGACCCAGTACTTC.

This CDR3 is CASSLTGGGWNNEQFF. CDR3 DNA sequence: TGTGCCAGCAGCTTAACAGGGGGAGGGTGGAACAATGAGCAGTTCTTC. The chain employs TRBV7-9 and TRBJ2-1, with D perhaps matching TRBD1 (8 bases). V was cut by 2 bases and J by 5 bases, with 16 bases left in between. The CDR3 has 16 residues. CDR1 SEHNR and CDR2 FQNEAQ come from the germline V gene (reference sequence). The variable domain in full, with the rest retrieved from reference TRBV7-9 and TRBJ2-1, is DTGVSQNPRHKITKRGQNVTFRCDPISEHNRLYWYRQTLGQGPEFLTYFQNEAQLEKSRLLSDRFSAERPKGSFSTLEIQRTEQGDSAMYLCASSLTGGGWNNEQFFGPGTRLTVL.

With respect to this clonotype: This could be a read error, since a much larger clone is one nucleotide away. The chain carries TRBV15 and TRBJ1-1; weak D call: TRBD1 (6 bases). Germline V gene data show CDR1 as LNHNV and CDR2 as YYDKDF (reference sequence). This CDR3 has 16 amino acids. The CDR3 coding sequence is TGTTCCACCAGCAGAGGTTGGGGCAGGGGCCCGACTGAAGCTTTCTTT. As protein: CSTSRGWGRGPTEAFF.

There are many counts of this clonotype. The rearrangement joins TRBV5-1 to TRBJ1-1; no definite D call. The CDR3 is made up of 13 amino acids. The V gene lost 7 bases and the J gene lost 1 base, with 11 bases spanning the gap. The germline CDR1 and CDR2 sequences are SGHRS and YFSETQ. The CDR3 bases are TGCGCCAGCGGCACAAGTGCGAACACTGAAGCTTTCTTT. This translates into CASGTSANTEAFF.

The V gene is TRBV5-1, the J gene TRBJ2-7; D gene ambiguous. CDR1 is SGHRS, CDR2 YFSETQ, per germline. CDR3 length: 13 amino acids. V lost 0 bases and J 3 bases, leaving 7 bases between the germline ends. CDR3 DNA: TGCGCCAGCAGCTTGGTCGTGAGCTACGAGCAGTACTTC. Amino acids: CASSLVVSYEQYF.

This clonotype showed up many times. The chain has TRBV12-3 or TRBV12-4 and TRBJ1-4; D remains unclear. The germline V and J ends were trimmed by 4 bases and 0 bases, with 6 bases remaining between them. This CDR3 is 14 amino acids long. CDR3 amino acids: CASSSRPTNEKLFF. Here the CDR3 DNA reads TGTGCCAGCAGTTCGCGACCAACTAATGAAAAACTGTTTTTT.

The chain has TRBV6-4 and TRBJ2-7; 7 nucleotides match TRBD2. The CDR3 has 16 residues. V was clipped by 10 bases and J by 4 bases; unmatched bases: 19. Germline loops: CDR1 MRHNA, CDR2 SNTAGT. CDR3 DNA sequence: TGTGCCACCGACCGGGGACTATCGGGAGCGTGGTACGAGCAGTACTTC. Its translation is CATDRGLSGAWYEQYF.

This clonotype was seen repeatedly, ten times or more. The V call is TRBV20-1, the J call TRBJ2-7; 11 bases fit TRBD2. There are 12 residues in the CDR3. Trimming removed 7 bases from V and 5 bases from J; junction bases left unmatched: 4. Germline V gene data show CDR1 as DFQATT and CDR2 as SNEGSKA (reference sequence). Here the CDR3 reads CSGGLAVHEQYF. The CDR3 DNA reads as TGCAGTGGGGGACTAGCGGTGCACGAGCAGTACTTC.

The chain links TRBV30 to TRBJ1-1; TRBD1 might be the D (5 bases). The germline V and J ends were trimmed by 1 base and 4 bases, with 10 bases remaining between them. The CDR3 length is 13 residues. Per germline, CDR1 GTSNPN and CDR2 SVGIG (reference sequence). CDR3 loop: CAWSAHGGTEAFF. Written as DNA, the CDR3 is TGTGCCTGGAGTGCCCACGGGGGCACTGAAGCTTTCTTT.

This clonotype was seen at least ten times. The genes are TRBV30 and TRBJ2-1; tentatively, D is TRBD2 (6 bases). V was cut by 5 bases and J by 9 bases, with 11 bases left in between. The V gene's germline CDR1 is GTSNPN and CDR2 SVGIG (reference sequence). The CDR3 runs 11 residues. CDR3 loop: CAWDLGGEQFF. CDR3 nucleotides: TGTGCCTGGGACCTGGGGGGTGAGCAGTTCTTC.

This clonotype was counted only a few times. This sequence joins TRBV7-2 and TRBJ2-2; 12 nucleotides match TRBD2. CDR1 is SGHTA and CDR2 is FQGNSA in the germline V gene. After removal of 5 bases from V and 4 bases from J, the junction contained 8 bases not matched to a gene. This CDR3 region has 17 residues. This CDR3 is CASSGGLAGKVTGELFF. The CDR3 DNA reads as TGTGCCAGCAGCGGAGGACTAGCGGGAAAGGTCACCGGGGAGCTGTTTTTT.

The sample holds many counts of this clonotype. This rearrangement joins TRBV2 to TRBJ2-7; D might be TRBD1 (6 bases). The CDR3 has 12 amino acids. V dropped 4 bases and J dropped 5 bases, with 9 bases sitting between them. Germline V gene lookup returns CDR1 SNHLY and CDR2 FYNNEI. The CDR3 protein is CASSVTGNEQYF. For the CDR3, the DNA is TGTGCCAGCAGTGTAACAGGGAACGAGCAGTACTTC.

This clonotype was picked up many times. The CDR3 here is CASSLAPTSRETQYF. Here the CDR3 DNA reads TGTGCCAGCAGCTTAGCTCCGACTAGCCGTGAGACCCAGTACTTC. The chain employs TRBV7-6 and TRBJ2-5, with 7 positions matching TRBD2. There are 15 residues in the CDR3. The germline V gene encodes CDR1 SGHVS and CDR2 FNYEAQ. The trim removed 0 bases at V and 5 bases at J, leaving 6 bases unmatched.

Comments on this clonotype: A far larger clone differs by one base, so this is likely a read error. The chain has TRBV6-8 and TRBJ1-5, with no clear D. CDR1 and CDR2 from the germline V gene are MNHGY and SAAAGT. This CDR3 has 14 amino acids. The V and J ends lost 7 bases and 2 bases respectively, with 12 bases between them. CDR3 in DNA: TGTGCCAGCATCCGGGCGGCTGGCAATCAGCCCCAGCATTTT. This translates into CASIRAAGNQPQHF.

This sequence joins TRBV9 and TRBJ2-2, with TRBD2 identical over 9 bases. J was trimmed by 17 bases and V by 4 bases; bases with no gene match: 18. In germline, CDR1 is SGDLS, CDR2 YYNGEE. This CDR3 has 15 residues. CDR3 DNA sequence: TGTGCCAGCAGCCCCAGACTAGCGGAGACCGGGGATCTTTTTTTT. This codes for CASSPRLAETGDLFF.

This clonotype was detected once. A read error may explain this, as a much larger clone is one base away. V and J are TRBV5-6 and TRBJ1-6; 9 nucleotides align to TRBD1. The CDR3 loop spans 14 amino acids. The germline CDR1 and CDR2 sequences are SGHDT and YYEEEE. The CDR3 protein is CASSFRDRASTLHF. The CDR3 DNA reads TGTGCCAGCAGCTTCCGGGACAGGGCTTCAACCCTCCACTTT.

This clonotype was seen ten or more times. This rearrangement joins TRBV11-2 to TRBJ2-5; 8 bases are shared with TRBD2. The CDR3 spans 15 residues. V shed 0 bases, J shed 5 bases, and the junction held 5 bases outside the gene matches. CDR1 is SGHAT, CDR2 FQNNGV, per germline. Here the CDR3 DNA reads TGTGCCAGCAGCTTAGACGGGAGGGCCGGGGAGACCCAGTACTTC. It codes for CASSLDGRAGETQYF.

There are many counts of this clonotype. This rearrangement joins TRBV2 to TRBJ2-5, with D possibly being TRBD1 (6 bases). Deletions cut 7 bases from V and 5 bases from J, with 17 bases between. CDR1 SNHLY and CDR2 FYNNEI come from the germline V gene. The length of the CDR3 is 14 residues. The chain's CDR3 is CASTGTFPRETQYF. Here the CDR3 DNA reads TGTGCCAGCACAGGGACATTTCCAAGGGAGACCCAGTACTTC.

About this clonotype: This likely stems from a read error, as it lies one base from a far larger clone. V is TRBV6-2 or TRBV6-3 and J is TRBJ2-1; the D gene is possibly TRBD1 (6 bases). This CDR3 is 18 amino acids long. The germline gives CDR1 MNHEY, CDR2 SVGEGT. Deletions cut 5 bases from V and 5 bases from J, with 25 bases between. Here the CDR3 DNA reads TGTGCCAGCAGTAAGGTGGCAGGGGCCCTTTTTTTTCACAATGAGCAGTTCTTC. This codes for CASSKVAGALFFHNEQFF.

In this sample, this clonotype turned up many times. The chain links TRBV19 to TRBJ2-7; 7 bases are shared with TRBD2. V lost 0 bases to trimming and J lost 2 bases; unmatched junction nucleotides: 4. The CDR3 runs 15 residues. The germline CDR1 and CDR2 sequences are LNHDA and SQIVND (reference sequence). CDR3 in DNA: TGTGCCAGTAGTATAGATAAAGCGGGACCCTACGAGCAGTACTTC. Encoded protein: CASSIDKAGPYEQYF.

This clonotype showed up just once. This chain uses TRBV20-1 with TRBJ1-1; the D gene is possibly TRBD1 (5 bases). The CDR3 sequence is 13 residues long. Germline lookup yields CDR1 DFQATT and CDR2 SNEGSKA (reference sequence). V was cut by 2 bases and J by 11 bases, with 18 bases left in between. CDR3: CSARHGGSLSAFF. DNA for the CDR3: TGCAGTGCTAGACACGGGGGTTCCTTATCCGCTTTCTTT.

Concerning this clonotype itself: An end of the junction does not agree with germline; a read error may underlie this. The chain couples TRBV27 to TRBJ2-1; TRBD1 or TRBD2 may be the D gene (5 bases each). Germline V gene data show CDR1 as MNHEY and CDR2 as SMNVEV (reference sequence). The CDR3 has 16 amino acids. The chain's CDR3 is CSSSRLSKGSYNEQFF. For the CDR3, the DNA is TGTTCCAGCAGTCGACTATCGAAGGGGTCCTACAATGAGCAGTTCTTC.

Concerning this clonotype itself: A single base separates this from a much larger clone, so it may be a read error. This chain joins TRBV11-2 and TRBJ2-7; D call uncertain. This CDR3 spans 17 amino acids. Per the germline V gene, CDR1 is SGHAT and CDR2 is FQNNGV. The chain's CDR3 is CASILDIGAASGGEQYF. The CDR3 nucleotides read TGTGCCAGCATCTTAGACATCGGAGCAGCCTCCGGTGGGGAGCAGTACTTC.

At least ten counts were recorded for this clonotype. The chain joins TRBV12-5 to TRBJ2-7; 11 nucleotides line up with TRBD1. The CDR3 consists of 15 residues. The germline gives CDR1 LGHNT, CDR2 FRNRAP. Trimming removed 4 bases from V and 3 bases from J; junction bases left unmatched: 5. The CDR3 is CASGSDRGLNYEQYF. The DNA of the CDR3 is TGTGCTAGTGGTTCGGACAGGGGGCTAAACTACGAGCAGTACTTC.